The clone carrying this TCR beta chain has only a few counts. The antigen remains unidentified. TCRdb called the 5' RACE reads again in MiXCR, with one record for every CDR3 protein. The sample holds 250,000 to 350,000 distinct CDR3 sequences; 16% are singletons and the top ten take roughly 24%. The sample belongs to a study of T-cell memory formation after mild COVID-19. Study observations and caveats: Contracting clones localized mainly to CM and EM when CD4+ and mainly to EMRA when CD8+. Some clones that responded turned up in pre-infection memory, which suggests that cross-reactive memory joined in.

The source of this sequence is a man aged 18 to 29 who had mild COVID-19 (a few samples of this study predate the infection). Cell type and time point are not known. What was sequenced was PBMCs or a T cell subset sorted from them (not recorded which).

The CDR3 reads CASSPPGPDEKLFF. The CDR3 DNA reads as TGTGCCAGCTCACCACCCGGACCAGATGAAAAACTGTTTTTT. V is TRBV18 and J is TRBJ1-4; no reliable D call. The V gene's germline CDR1 is KGHSH and CDR2 LQKENI. The V gene lost 0 bases and the J gene lost 6 bases, with 8 bases spanning the gap. This CDR3 has 14 residues.